This T cell receptor beta chain was sequenced for a study of T-cell reconstitution after alpha-beta-depleted transplantation in children. General study results and limits: In patients about two months after transplant, alpha-beta T cells reportedly arose from several hundred expanded graft clones.

To note about this clonotype: Its antigen is undetermined.

Unique molecular identifiers were incorporated during preparation of the TCRbeta library. TCRdb processed the PCR reads anew with MiXCR; each CDR3 protein has one entry. Seen here are about 980,000 distinct CDR3 sequences, about 31% observed once, and the top ten hold roughly 28%. With 4 bases removed from V and 1 base from J, the gap between germline ends came to 10 bases. The CDR3 runs to 13 residues. The germline V gene encodes CDR1 DFQATT and CDR2 SNEGSKA (reference sequence). The chain joins TRBV20-1 to TRBJ2-5; D is possibly TRBD2 (7 bases). The TCR comes from a boy under two years old who had a stem cell transplant for SCID, so the T cells may come from the graft donor. The sample here was PBMCs, mostly from graft donor cells, taken 360 days after TCRalphabeta/CD19-depleted stem cell transplant. The CDR3 reads CSATRGPQETQYF. The CDR3 DNA is TGCAGTGCTACGCGGGGGCCCCAAGAGACCCAGTACTTC.